Below, 18 T cell receptor beta chains from the same sample are listed, as sequenced in a study of OX40 agonist ivuxolimab in advanced cancers. Sequenced by immunoSEQ multiplex PCR; TCRdb stores in-frame clones only, minus some. Among 50,000 to 65,000 clones listed, around 92% were seen once. Sequenced here: CD4+ or CD8+ T cells sorted from blood, sampled in a trial of the OX40 agonist ivuxolimab. Receptors originate from an adult with an advanced solid tumor such as melanoma, head and neck, liver or kidney cancer.

This clone appeared a single time. The V call is TRBV7-2, the J call TRBJ2-7; 7 bases are shared with TRBD1. This CDR3 is 13 amino acids long. Germline V lookup: CDR1 SGHTA, CDR2 FQGNSA. V lost 7 bases, J lost 1 base, and 4 bases stayed unmatched. In DNA, the CDR3 is TGTGCCAGCAACCCGACAGGGTCCTACGAGCAGTACTTC. Translated: CASNPTGSYEQYF.

The J gene is TRBJ1-4, the V gene TRBV19; D remains unclear. The CDR3 consists of 13 residues. CDR1 and CDR2 (germline): LNHDA, SQIVND (reference sequence). V was pared by 2 bases and J by 8 bases, with 9 bases between. The CDR3 bases are TGTGCCAGTAGTATACCGGATTGGGAAAAACTGTTTTTT. This translates into CASSIPDWEKLFF.

The chain employs TRBV2 and TRBJ2-4, with TRBD1 matching over 8 bases. This CDR3 has 15 residues. Germline V lookup: CDR1 SNHLY, CDR2 FYNNEI. After removal of 3 bases from V and 0 bases from J, the junction contained 1 base not matched to a gene. CDR3 loop: CASSDDRGAKNIQYF. Written as DNA, the CDR3 is TGTGCCAGCAGTGACGACAGGGGAGCCAAAAACATTCAGTACTTC.

A single count supports this clone. The chain combines TRBV7-9 with TRBJ2-5; D is uncertain. The CDR3 length is 15 residues. V lost 1 base to trimming and J lost 4 bases, with 13 bases between them. Germline-derived CDR1 and CDR2 are SEHNR and FQNEAQ (reference sequence). The CDR3 DNA reads as TGTGCCAGCAGCTTAGAGGGTGGGTTCCGAGAGACCCAGTACTTC. Its protein is CASSLEGGFRETQYF.

Notes on this clone: Other DNA sequences of this sample code for an identical CDR3. This sequence joins TRBV27 and TRBJ2-3; 8 positions match TRBD2. The CDR3 runs 12 residues. Germline V gene lookup returns CDR1 MNHEY and CDR2 SMNVEV (reference sequence). V lost 8 bases and J lost 9; bases outside the gene matches: 7. The CDR3 DNA follows: TGTGCCAGCGGGACTAGTGGGAGAACGCAGTATTTT. Its protein product is CASGTSGRTQYF.

The genes are TRBV6-5 and TRBJ1-2, with D hard to call. V gave up 2 bases and J gave up 5 bases, with 12 bases separating them. The CDR3 has 14 residues. The germline V gene has CDR1 MNHEY and CDR2 SVGAGI. The CDR3 here is CASSYGAGGYGYTF. The CDR3 DNA is TGTGCCAGCAGTTACGGCGCAGGAGGTTATGGCTACACCTTC.

Details on this clone: Distinct nucleotide sequences in the sample also encode this CDR3. V usage is TRBV7-2 and J usage is TRBJ2-7, with 9 bases lining up with TRBD1. V lost 5 bases to trimming and J lost 7 bases; unmatched junction nucleotides: 12. The CDR3 has 15 amino acids. The germline V gene encodes CDR1 SGHTA and CDR2 FQGNSA. CDR3 nucleotide sequence: TGTGCCAGCAGCACTTGGACAGGGGTGGGGTGGGAGCAGTACTTC. Residues: CASSTWTGVGWEQYF.

This clone was seen just once. The CDR3 DNA sequence: TGTGCCAGCAGCCTCGCCGGGACTAGCGGGAGAAATGAGCAGTTCTTC. Its translation is CASSLAGTSGRNEQFF. This chain connects TRBV7-8 to TRBJ2-1; TRBD2 aligns across 14 bases. Germline V gene data show CDR1 as SGHVS and CDR2 as FQNEAQ. V was clipped by 5 bases and J by 7 bases; unmatched bases: 7. CDR3 size: 16 residues.

J is TRBJ2-2 and V is TRBV27, with TRBD2 identical over 7 bases. Looked up from germline, CDR1 is MNHEY and CDR2 is SMNVEV (reference sequence). The CDR3 loop spans 14 amino acids. V lost 4 bases and J lost 5; bases outside the gene matches: 4. The CDR3 sequence: CASSSGGGTGELFF. The CDR3 bases are TGTGCCAGCAGTTCCGGGGGAGGGACCGGGGAGCTGTTTTTT.

The gene calls are TRBV4-2 and TRBJ2-7, with D tentatively TRBD2 (7 bases). V lost 0 bases and J lost 0, with 9 bases in between. CDR3 length equals 15 residues. CDR1 and CDR2 (germline): LGHNA, YNFKEQ. CDR3 in DNA: TGTGCCAGCAGCCAAGAAGGGGGGGTCTCCTACGAGCAGTACTTC. This gives the protein CASSQEGGVSYEQYF.

This clone was observed once. The chain uses TRBV7-2 and TRBJ2-7, with D maybe TRBD2 (6 bases). V dropped 5 bases and J dropped 4 bases, with 18 bases sitting between them. Per germline, CDR1 SGHTA and CDR2 FQGNSA. This CDR3 region has 15 residues. The CDR3 DNA is TGTGCCAGCAGCCGCGTCCTTAGCGGTCGTTACGAGCAGTACTTC. This gives the protein CASSRVLSGRYEQYF.

The J gene is TRBJ2-1, the V gene TRBV27, with D possibly matching TRBD2 (6 bases). V gave up 8 bases and J gave up 8 bases, with 13 bases separating them. Germline lookup yields CDR1 MNHEY and CDR2 SMNVEV (reference sequence). CDR3 length: 12 amino acids. CDR3 in DNA: TGTGCCAGCGCGGGGCGTTTAGATGAGCAGTTCTTC. Amino acid sequence: CASAGRLDEQFF.

With respect to this clone: The same CDR3 can be traced to other DNA sequences in this sample. The chain employs TRBV7-6 and TRBJ1-5; no clear D gene. CDR3 length: 14 amino acids. The V gene's germline CDR1 is SGHVS and CDR2 FNYEAQ. V was trimmed by 0 bases and J by 1 base, leaving 4 bases between them. DNA for the CDR3: TGTGCCAGCAGCTTAGCAGGCAGCAATCAGCCCCAGCATTTT. Translated, it gives CASSLAGSNQPQHF.

The chain employs TRBV27 and TRBJ2-1, with D unclear. The CDR3 is 13 residues long. Per the germline V gene, CDR1 is MNHEY and CDR2 is SMNVEV (reference sequence). V lost 2 bases to trimming and J lost 3 bases, with 5 bases between them. As DNA, the CDR3 is TGTGCCAGCAGTTTAACAGACTACAATGAGCAGTTCTTC. This gives the protein CASSLTDYNEQFF.

The gene calls are TRBV27 and TRBJ1-4, with D maybe TRBD1 (6 bases). This CDR3 comprises 14 residues. Germline assignment: CDR1 MNHEY and CDR2 SMNVEV (reference sequence). Trimming took off 1 base at V and 6 bases at J, with 9 bases between the two ends. CDR3: CASSLYRDDEKLFF. In DNA, the CDR3 is TGTGCCAGCAGTTTATACAGGGACGATGAAAAACTGTTTTTT. Variable domain in full (rest from reference TRBV27 and TRBJ1-4): EAQVTQNPRYLITVTGKKLTVTCSQNMNHEYMSWYRQDPGLGLRQIYYSMNVEVTDKGDVPEGYKVSRKEKRNFPLILESPSPNQTSLYFCASSLYRDDEKLFFGSGTQLSVL.

CDR3 nucleotides: TGTGCCACCAGCAGAGATTTGCAGGATAACTATGGCTACACCTTC. Its translation: CATSRDLQDNYGYTF. J is TRBJ1-2 and V is TRBV15; D uncertain. CDR3 size: 15 residues. Trimming shortened V by 0 bases and J by 1 base, and 9 bases separated the two germline ends. Germline CDR1 LNHNV, CDR2 YYDKDF (reference sequence).

This chain joins TRBV2 and TRBJ1-1; D call uncertain. Germline V gives CDR1 SNHLY, CDR2 FYNNEI. The CDR3 runs to 14 residues. Trimming removed 7 bases from V and 0 bases from J, with 12 bases in between. Here the CDR3 reads CASTEPAVNTEAFF. The CDR3 DNA reads TGTGCCAGCACAGAACCGGCAGTGAACACTGAAGCTTTCTTT.

This clone has more than one count but fewer than ten. The chain carries TRBV11-3 and TRBJ1-5; weak D call: TRBD1 (5 bases). The CDR3 contains 14 residues. Germline-derived CDR1 and CDR2 are SGHNT and YENEEA. Trimming cost V 0 bases and J 4 bases, with 7 bases left between them. In nucleotides, the CDR3 is TGTGCCAGCAGCTTAGACAGGGAAAATCAGCCCCAGCATTTT. This codes for CASSLDRENQPQHF.